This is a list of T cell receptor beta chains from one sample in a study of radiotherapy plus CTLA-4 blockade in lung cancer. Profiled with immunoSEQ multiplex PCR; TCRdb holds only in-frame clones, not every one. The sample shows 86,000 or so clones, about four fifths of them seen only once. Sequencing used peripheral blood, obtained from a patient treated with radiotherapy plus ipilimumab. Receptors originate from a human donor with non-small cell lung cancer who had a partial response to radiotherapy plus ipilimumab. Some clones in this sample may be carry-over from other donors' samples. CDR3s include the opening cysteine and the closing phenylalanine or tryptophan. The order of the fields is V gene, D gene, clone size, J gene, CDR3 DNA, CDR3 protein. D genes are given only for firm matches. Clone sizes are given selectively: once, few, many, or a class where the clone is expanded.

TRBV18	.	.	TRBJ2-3	TGTGCCAGCTCACGGAGCGCGAGCACAGATACGCAGTATTTT	CASSRSASTDTQYF
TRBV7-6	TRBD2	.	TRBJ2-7	TGTGCCAGCAGCTTAGAGGAAGCGGGAGACCCCCGTAACGAGCAGTACTTC	CASSLEEAGDPRNEQYF
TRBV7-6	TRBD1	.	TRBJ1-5	TGTGCCAGCAGCCGAACAGGGGGGCCCCAGCATTTT	CASSRTGGPQHF
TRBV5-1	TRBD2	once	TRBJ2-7	TGCGCCAGCAGCTTGGATCCGGGACTAGCGCAAACCAGCTACGAGCAGTACTTC	CASSLDPGLAQTSYEQYF
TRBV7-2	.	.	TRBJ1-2	TGTGCCAGCAGCTTAACAGGGTTGGCTAACTATGGCTACACCTTC	CASSLTGLANYGYTF
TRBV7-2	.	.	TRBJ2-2	TGTGCCAGCAGCTTAGCTCGACAAACCGGGGAGCTGTTTTTT	CASSLARQTGELFF
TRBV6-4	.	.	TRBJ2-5	TGTGCCAGCATTGACCCGCTCTACCGGGGGCAAGAGACCCAGTACTTC	CASIDPLYRGQETQYF
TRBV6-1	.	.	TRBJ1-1	TGTGCCAGCAGTGACCCGGGACAAGAGAACACTGAAGCTTTCTTT	CASSDPGQENTEAFF
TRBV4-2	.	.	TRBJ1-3	TGTGCCAGCAGCCAAGAGCTTTCGGGGTATGGAAACACCATATATTTT	CASSQELSGYGNTIYF
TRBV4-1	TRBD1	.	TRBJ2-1	TGCGCCAGCCGGTCGGGGGACAGGGAGATCAATGAGCAGTTCTTC	CASRSGDREINEQFF
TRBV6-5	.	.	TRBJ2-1	TGTGCCAGCAGTCCTCGGGCCTTCTCGGGGGATGAGCAGTTCTTC	CASSPRAFSGDEQFF
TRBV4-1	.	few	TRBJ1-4	TGCGCCAGCAGCCCCCAGGCAGGGACTAATGAAAAACTGTTTTTT	CASSPQAGTNEKLFF
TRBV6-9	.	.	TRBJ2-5	TGTGCGAAGCAGTTATGTTCAGCGTCGTTCCAAGAGACCCAGTACTTC	CAKQLCSASFQETQYF
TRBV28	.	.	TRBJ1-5	TGTGCCAGCAGTCCCGGCGGGGCCAATCAGCCCCAGCATTTT	CASSPGGANQPQHF
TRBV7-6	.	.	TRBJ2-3	TGTGCCAGCAGCGACAGGCCCCGGAATACGCAGTATTTT	CASSDRPRNTQYF
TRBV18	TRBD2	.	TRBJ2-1	TGTGCCAGCTCACAAACTAGCGGGGGTTACAATGAGCAGTTCTTC	CASSQTSGGYNEQFF
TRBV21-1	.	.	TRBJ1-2	TGTGCCAGCAGCAAAGCGCTCGGACAGCCTAACTATGGCTACACCTTC	CASSKALGQPNYGYTF
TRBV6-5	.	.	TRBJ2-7	TGTGCCAGCAGTGGTCGAGGTGACTCCTACGAGCAGTACTTC	CASSGRGDSYEQYF
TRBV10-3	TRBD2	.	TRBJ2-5	TGTGCCATCAGTGGGGGACTAGCGGGAGTTTCGGAGACCCAGTACTTC	CAISGGLAGVSETQYF
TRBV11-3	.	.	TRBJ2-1	TGTGCCAGCAGCCCGGGGATCCTATTCGACGACAATGAGCAGTTCTTC	CASSPGILFDDNEQFF
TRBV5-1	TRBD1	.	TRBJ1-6	TGCGCCAGCAGCTGGGACAGCGGCGCCGATTCACCCCTCCACTTT	CASSWDSGADSPLHF
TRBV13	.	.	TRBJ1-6	TGTGCCAGCAGCCACCGACTATCTCGGTCACCCCTCCACTTT	CASSHRLSRSPLHF
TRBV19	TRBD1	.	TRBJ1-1	TGTGCCAGTAGTAATCCAGACAGGGTGAACACTGAAGCTTTCTTT	CASSNPDRVNTEAFF
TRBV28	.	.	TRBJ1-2	TGTGCCAGCAGTTTTACGGTCTATGGCTACACCTTC	CASSFTVYGYTF
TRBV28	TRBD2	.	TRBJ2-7	TGTGCCAGCAGTTTGGGGGGACTATCCTACGAGCAGTACTTC	CASSLGGLSYEQYF
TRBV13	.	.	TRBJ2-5	TGTGCCAGCAGCTTCGGTTTATCCCTGGAGACCCAGTACTTC	CASSFGLSLETQYF
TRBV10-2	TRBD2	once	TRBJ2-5	TGCGCCTTTGCAACGGGGGGAGGAGAGACCCAGTACTTC	CAFATGGGETQYF
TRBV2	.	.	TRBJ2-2	TGTGCCAGCAGTAGCCATTTTACCGGGGAGCTGTTTTTT	CASSSHFTGELFF
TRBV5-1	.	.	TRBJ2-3	TGCGCCAGCAGCGAGTCGAATACGCAGTATTTT	CASSESNTQYF
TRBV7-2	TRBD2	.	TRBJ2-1	TGTGCCAGCACCGGGACTAGCGGGGGCCGCTCCTACAATGAGCAGTTCTTC	CASTGTSGGRSYNEQFF
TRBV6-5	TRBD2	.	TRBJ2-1	TGTGCCAGCAGCCCCGGGACTAGCCGCGGCAATGAGCAGTTCTTC	CASSPGTSRGNEQFF
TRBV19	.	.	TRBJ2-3	TGTGCCAGTAGTAGCCCAGGGAGGTCAGATACGCAGTATTTT	CASSSPGRSDTQYF
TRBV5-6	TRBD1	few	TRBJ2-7	TGTGCCAGCAGCGTGCTGACAGGGGGCGTAAAAAACGAGCAGTACTTC	CASSVLTGGVKNEQYF
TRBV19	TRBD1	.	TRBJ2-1	TGTGCCAGTAGTATAGATCATGGGACAGGGGGTCTCGATGAGCAGTTCTTC	CASSIDHGTGGLDEQFF
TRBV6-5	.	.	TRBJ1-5	TGTGCCAGCGGCCGGGATGGCAATCAGCCCCAGCATTTT	CASGRDGNQPQHF
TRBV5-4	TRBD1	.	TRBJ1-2	TGTGCCAGCAGAGGACAGGGCTATGGCTACACCTTC	CASRGQGYGYTF
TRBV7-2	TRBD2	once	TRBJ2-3	TGTGCCAGCAGCCCTAGCGGGGGGGCAGATACGCAGTATTTT	CASSPSGGADTQYF
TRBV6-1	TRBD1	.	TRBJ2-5	TGTGCCAGCAATACGGGACAGTGGCAAGAGACCCAGTACTTC	CASNTGQWQETQYF
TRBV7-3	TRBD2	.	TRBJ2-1	TGTGCCAGCAGCGAAGCGGGAGGCTGGTCTGATGAGCAGTTCTTC	CASSEAGGWSDEQFF
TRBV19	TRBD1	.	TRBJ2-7	TGTGCCAGTAGTACACGGGACAGGATTTACGAGCAGTACTTC	CASSTRDRIYEQYF
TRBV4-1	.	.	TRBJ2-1	TGCGCCAGCAGCCAAGATTTGGAGAACTACAATGAGCAGTTCTTC	CASSQDLENYNEQFF
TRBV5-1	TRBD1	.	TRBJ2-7	TGCGCCAGCAGCTTCGGGACAGGGGGCGAGCAGTACTTC	CASSFGTGGEQYF
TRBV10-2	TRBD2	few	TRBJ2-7	TGCGCCAGCAGTGAGTCTGGCGGGAGTCCGTACGAGCAGTACTTC	CASSESGGSPYEQYF
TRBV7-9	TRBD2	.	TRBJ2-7	TGTGCCAGCAGCGACTCCGGGACTAGTCTGTACTTC	CASSDSGTSLYF
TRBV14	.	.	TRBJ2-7	TGTGCCAGCAGCCCTCAGGCCAGGTACGAGCAGTACTTC	CASSPQARYEQYF
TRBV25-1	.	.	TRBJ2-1	TGTGCCAGCAGTGAATATGGAGGGAGTTCAGATGAGCAGTTCTTC	CASSEYGGSSDEQFF
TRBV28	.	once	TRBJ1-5	TGTGCCAGCAGTTTGTCGCAGGTGGTCAATCAGCCCCAGCATTTT	CASSLSQVVNQPQHF
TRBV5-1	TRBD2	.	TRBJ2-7	TGCGCCAGCAGCTTGGTTTTTCGGCTAGCGGGCCAGATTTTCACCTACGAGCAGTACTTC	CASSLVFRLAGQIFTYEQYF
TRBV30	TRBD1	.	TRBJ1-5	TGTGCCTGGAGTCGGGACAGGGGCAATCAGCCCCAGCATTTT	CAWSRDRGNQPQHF
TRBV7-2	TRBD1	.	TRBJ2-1	TGTGCCAGCAGCTTATCCAGGGGGTTAGGTGAGCAGTTCTTC	CASSLSRGLGEQFF
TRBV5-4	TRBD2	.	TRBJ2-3	TGTGCCAGCAGCTTGAGGCTAGCGGGGGGCCTCACAGATACGCAGTATTTT	CASSLRLAGGLTDTQYF
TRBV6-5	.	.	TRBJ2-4	TGTGCCAGCAGTTACCGCAGCGGCGCCAAAAACATTCAGTACTTC	CASSYRSGAKNIQYF